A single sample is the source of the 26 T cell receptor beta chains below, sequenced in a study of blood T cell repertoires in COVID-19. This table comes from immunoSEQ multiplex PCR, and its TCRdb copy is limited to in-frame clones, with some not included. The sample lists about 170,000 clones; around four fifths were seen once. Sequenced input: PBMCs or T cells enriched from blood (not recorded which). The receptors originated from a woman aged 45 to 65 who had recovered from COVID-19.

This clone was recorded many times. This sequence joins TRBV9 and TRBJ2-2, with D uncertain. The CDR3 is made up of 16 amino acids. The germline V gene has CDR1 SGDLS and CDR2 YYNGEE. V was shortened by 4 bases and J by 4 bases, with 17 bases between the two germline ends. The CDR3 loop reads CASSPSRLEGTGELFF. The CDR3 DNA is TGTGCCAGCAGCCCTTCAAGGCTAGAAGGCACCGGGGAGCTGTTTTTT.

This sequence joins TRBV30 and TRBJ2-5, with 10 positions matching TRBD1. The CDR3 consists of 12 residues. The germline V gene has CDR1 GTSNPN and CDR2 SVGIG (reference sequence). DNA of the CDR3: TGTGCATTGGGACAGGGGCAAGAGACCCAGTACTTC. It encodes CALGQGQETQYF.

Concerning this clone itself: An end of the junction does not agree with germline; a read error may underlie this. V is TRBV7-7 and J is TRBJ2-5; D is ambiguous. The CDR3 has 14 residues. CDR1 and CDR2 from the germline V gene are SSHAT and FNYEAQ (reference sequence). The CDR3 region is CASSAASSSETQYF. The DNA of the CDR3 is TGTGCTAGCAGCGCTGCTTCTAGTTCCGAGACCCAGTACTTC.

CDR3 region: CASSQDMTGRWKLFF. In nucleotides, the CDR3 is TGCGCCAGCAGCCAAGATATGACAGGGCGGTGGAAACTGTTTTTT. V is TRBV4-3 and J is TRBJ1-4, with 7 bases aligning to TRBD1. From germline, CDR1 is LGHNA and CDR2 YSLEER. The CDR3 covers 15 residues. Losses at the gene ends were 0 bases for V and 11 bases for J; bases not matched to a gene: 9.

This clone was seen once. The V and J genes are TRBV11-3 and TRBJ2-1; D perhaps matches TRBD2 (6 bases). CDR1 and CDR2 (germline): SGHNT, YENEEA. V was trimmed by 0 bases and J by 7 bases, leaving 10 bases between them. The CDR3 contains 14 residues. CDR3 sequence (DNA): TGTGCCAGCAGCTTAGATGGACTAACGAATGAGCAGTTCTTC. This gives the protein CASSLDGLTNEQFF.

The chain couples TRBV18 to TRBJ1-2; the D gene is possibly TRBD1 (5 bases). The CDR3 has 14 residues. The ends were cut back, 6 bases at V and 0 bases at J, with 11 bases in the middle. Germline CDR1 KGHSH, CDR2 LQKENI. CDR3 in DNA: TGTGCCAGCTCGCGGGGCGGCTCTAACTATGGCTACACCTTC. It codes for CASSRGGSNYGYTF.

The CDR3 nucleotides are TGTGCCAGCAGCCAGGGAGGGCAGCCCACTGAAGCTTTCTTT. Protein sequence: CASSQGGQPTEAFF. This chain uses TRBV3-1 (or the pseudogene TRBV3-2) with TRBJ1-1; D gene ambiguous. The CDR3 loop spans 14 amino acids. V was trimmed by 3 bases and J by 4 bases, leaving 12 bases between them. Germline V gene lookup returns CDR1 LGHDT and CDR2 YNNKEL (reference sequence).

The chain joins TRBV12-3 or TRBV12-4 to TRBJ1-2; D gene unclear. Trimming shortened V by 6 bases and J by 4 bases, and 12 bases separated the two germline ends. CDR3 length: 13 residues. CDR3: CASSLWEGYGYTF. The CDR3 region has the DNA TGTGCCAGCAGCCTTTGGGAGGGCTATGGCTACACCTTC.

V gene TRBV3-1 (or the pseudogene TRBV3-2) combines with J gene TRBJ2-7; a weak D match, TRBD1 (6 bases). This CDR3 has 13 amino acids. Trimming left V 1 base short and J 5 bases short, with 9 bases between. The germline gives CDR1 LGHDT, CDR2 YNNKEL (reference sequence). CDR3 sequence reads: CASSQARGHEQYV. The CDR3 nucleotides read TGTGCCAGCAGCCAAGCCAGGGGACACGAGCAGTACGTC.

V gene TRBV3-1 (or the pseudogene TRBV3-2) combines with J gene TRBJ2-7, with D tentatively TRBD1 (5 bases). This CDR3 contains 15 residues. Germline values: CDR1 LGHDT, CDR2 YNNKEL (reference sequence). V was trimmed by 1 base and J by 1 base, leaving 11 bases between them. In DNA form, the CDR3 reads TGTGCCAGCAGCCAAGCAGGGCCTCTTTCCTACGAGCAGTACGTC. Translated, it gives CASSQAGPLSYEQYV.

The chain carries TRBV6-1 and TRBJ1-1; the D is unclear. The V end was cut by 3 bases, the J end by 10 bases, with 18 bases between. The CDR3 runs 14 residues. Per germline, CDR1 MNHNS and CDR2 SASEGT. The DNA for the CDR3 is TGTGCCAGCAGTGAGTACGGGTCGTCGGGAAGAGCTTTCTTT. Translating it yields CASSEYGSSGRAFF.

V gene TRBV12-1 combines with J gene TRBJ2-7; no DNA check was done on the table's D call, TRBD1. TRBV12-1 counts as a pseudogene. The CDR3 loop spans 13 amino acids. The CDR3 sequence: CASSPDSRYEQYV. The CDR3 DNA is TGTGCCAGCAGCCCGGACAGCCGATACGAGCAGTACGTC.

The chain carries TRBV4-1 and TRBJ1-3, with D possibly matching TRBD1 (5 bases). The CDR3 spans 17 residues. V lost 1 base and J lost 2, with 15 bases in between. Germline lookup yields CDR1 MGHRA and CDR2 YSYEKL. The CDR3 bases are TGCGCCAGCAGCCAAGGCTACATCCCGGGGGCTGGAAACACCATATATTTT. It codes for CASSQGYIPGAGNTIYF.

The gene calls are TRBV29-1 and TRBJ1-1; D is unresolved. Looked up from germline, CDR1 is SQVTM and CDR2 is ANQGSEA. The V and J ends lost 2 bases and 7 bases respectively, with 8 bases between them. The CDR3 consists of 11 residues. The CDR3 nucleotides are TGCAGCGTTGAAATTCAGGTTGAAGCTTTCTTT. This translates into CSVEIQVEAFF.

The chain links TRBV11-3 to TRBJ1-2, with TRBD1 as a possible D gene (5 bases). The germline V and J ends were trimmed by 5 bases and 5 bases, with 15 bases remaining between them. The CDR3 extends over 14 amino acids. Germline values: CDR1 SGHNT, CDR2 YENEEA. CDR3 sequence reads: CASSLEGAPYGYTF. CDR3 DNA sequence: TGTGCCAGCAGCCTCGAAGGGGCACCTTATGGCTACACCTTC.

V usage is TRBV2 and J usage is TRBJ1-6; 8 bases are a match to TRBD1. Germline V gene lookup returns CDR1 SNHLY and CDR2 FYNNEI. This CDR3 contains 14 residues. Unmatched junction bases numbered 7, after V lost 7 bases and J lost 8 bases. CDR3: CASMEGQGDSPLHF. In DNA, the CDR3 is TGTGCCAGCATGGAAGGACAGGGAGATTCACCCCTCCACTTT.

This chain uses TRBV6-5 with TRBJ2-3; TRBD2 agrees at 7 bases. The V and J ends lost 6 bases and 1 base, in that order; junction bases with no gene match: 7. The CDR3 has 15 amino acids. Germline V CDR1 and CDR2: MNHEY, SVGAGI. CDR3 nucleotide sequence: TGTGCCAGCAGACCAAGCGGGGCCTGCACAGATACGCAGTATTTT. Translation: CASRPSGACTDTQYF.

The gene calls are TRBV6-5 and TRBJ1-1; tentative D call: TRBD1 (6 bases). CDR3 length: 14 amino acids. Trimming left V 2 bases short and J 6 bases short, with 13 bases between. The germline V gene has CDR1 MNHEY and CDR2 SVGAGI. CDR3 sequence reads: CASSYKAGDAEAFF. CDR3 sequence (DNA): TGTGCCAGCAGTTACAAGGCAGGGGATGCTGAAGCTTTCTTT.

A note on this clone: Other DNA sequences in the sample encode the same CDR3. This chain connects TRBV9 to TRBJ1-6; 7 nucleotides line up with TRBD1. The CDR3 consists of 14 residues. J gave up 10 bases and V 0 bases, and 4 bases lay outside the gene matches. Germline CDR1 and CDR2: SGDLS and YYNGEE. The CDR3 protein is CASSVGQGYSPLHF. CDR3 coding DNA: TGTGCCAGCAGCGTAGGACAGGGTTACTCACCCCTCCACTTT. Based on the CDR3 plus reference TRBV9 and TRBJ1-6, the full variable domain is DSGVTQTPKHLITATGQRVTLRCSPRSGDLSVYWYQQSLDQGLQFLIQYYNGEERAKGNILERFSAQQFPDLHSELNLSSLELGDSALYFCASSVGQGYSPLHFGNGTRLTVT.

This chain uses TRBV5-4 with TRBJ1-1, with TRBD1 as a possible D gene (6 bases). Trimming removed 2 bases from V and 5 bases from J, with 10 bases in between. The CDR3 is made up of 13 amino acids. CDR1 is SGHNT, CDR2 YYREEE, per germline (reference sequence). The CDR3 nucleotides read TGTGCCAGCAGCTTTCGGGGGGCGACTGAAGCTTTCTTT. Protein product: CASSFRGATEAFF.

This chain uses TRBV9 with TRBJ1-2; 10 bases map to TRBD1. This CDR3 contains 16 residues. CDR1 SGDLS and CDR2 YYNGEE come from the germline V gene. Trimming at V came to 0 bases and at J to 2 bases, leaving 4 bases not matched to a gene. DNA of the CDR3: TGTGCCAGCAGCGTAGCAGAGGGACAGGGGAACTATGGCTACACCTTC. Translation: CASSVAEGQGNYGYTF.

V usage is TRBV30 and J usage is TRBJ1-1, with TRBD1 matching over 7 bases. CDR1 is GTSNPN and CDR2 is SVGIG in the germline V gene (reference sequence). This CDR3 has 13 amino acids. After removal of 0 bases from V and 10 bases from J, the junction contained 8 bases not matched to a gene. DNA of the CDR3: TGTGCCTGGAGTGTACCGGCAGGGGGGATAGCTTTCTTT. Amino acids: CAWSVPAGGIAFF.

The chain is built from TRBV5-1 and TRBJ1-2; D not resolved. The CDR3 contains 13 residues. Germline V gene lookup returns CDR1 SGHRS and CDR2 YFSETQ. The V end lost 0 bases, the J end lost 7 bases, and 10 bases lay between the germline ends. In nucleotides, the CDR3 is TGCGCCAGCAGCTTGGACAATGACTCTGGCTACACCTTC. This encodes CASSLDNDSGYTF.

In DNA form, the CDR3 reads TGTGCCAGCAGCCCGACAGGGGCTTATCAGCCCCAGCATTTT. Its translation is CASSPTGAYQPQHF. V is TRBV5-5 and J is TRBJ1-5, with 8 bases aligning to TRBD1. The CDR3 consists of 14 residues. From germline, CDR1 is SGHKS and CDR2 YYEKEE (reference sequence). V trimming: 4 bases; J trimming: 5 bases; junction bases outside the gene matches: 5. Full variable domain (outside the CDR3, taken from reference TRBV5-5 and TRBJ1-5): DAGVTQSPTHLIKTRGQQVTLRCSPISGHKSVSWYQQVLGQGPQFIFQYYEKEERGRGNFPDRFSARQFPNYSSELNVNALLLGDSALYLCASSPTGAYQPQHFGDGTRLSIL.

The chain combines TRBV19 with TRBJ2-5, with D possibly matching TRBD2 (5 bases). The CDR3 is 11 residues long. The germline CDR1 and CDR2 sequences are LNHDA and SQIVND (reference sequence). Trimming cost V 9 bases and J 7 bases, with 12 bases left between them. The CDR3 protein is CASRWAGTQYF. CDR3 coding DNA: TGTGCCAGCCGATGGGCGGGGACCCAGTACTTC. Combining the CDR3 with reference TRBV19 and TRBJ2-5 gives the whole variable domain DGGITQSPKYLFRKEGQNVTLSCEQNLNHDAMYWYRQDPGQGLRLIYYSQIVNDFQKGDIAEGYSVSREKKESFPLTVTSAQKNPTAFYLCASRWAGTQYFGPGTRLLVL.

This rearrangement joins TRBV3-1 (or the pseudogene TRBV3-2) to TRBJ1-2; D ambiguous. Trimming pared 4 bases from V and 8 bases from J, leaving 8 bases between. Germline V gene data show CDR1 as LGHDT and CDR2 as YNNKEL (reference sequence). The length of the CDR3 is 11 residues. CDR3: CASSLSGGYTF. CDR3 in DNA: TGTGCCAGCAGCCTAAGCGGAGGCTACACCTTC.